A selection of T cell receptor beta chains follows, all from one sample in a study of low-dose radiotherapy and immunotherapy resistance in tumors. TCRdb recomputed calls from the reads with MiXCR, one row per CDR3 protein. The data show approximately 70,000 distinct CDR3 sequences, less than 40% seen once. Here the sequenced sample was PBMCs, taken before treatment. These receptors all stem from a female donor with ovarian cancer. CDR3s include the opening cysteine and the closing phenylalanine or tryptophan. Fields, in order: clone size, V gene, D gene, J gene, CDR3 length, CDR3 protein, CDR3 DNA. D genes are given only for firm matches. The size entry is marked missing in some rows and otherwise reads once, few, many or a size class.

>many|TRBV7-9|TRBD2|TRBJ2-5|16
CASSLARLAGEETQYF
TGTGCCAGCAGCTTAGCGCGACTAGCGGGAGAAGAGACCCAGTACTTC
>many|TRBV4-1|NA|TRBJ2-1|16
CASSQARGAGWNEQFF
TGCGCCAGCAGCCAAGCCCGGGGGGCGGGGTGGAATGAGCAGTTCTTC
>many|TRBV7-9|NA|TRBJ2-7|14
CASSLVPPPYEQYF
TGTGCCAGCAGCTTAGTGCCACCTCCCTACGAGCAGTACTTC
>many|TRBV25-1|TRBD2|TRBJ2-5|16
CASSEFRGGAAETQYF
TGTGCCAGCAGTGAATTCCGCGGGGGGGCTGCAGAGACCCAGTACTTC
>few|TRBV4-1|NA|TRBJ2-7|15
CASSPFRGPVGEQYF
TGCGCCAGCAGCCCCTTCCGGGGCCCCGTCGGTGAGCAGTACTTC
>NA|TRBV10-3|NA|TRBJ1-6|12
CAISPEVSPLHF
TGTGCCATCAGCCCTGAGGTATCACCCCTCCACTTT
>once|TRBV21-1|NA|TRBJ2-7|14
CASTLSGQSYEQYF
TGTGCCAGCACTTTATCAGGACAGTCCTACGAGCAGTACTTC
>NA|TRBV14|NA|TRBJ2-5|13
CASSQDLTGSQYF
TGTGCCAGCAGCCAAGATCTGACGGGGAGCCAGTACTTC
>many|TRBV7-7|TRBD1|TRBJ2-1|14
CASSSGTGIGEQFF
TGTGCTAGCAGCTCTGGGACAGGTATCGGTGAGCAGTTCTTC
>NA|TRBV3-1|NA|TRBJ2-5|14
CASSQDGSRETQYF
TGTGCCAGCAGCCAAGATGGTTCGCGAGAGACCCAGTACTTC
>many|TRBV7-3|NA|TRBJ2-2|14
CASSLSPNTGELFF
TGTGCCAGCAGCTTAAGCCCGAACACCGGGGAGCTGTTTTTT
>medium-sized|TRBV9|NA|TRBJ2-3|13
CASSVGGTDTQYF
TGTGCCAGCAGCGTAGGTGGCACAGATACGCAGTATTTT
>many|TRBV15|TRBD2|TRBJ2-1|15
CATSSGTSGNNEQFF
TGTGCCACCAGCAGTGGGACTAGCGGGAACAATGAGCAGTTCTTC
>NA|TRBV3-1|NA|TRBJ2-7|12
CASSHGLHEQYF
TGTGCCAGCTCCCATGGACTACACGAGCAGTACTTC
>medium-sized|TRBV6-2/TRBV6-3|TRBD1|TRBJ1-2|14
CASSEWGQGYGYTF
TGTGCCAGCAGTGAATGGGGACAGGGTTACGGCTACACCTTC
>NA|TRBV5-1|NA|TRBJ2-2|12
CASSYGTRELFF
TGCGCCAGCAGCTATGGGACGCGGGAGCTGTTTTTT
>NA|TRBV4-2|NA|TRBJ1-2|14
CASSEMGSGYGYTF
TGTGCCAGCAGCGAAATGGGTAGTGGCTATGGCTACACCTTC